Listed below are T cell receptor beta chains from one sample, sequenced in a study of beta chain features in type 1 diabetes. Sequencing used immunoSEQ multiplex PCR; TCRdb keeps in-frame clones, though not all of them. The sample lists a few hundred thousand clones, approximately 28% occurring once. Sequencing used naive CD4+ T cells from blood. Receptor source: a man younger than 35 in good health. The conserved cysteine and the conserved F or W are not part of the CDR3 here. Clone size is shown for a subset of rows, as once, few, many or a class of expanded clone.

TRBJ2-7	-	TRBV10-3	AISPGGPEQY
-	-	TRBV7-9	ASSLSSIMGEQY
TRBJ2-3	-	TRBV27	ASSLTGTTDTQY
TRBJ2-1	-	TRBV19	ASSLYTGTGYNEQF
TRBJ1-2	-	TRBV25-1	ASSEYGRDHYGYT
TRBJ1-1	-	TRBV5-1	ASSLEVAVAEAF
TRBJ1-3	-	TRBV30	AWDRGSGNTIY
TRBJ1-2	few	TRBV19	ASSIDRTAYGYT
TRBJ1-1	few	TRBV6-5	ASITGTEAF
TRBJ2-4	few	TRBV27	ASSLSKAGGTKNIQY
TRBJ2-2	-	TRBV28	ASRPRLAGYTGELF
TRBJ2-7	-	TRBV29-1	SVELAGAFEQY
TRBJ2-7	few	TRBV28	ASSSLGTGDYEQY
TRBJ2-5	few	TRBV18	ASSGQETQY
TRBJ2-5	-	TRBV6-5	ASRSTWAGETQY
TRBJ2-5	-	TRBV2	ASSGQGETQY
TRBJ1-5	-	TRBV4-1	ASSHPSGRGQPQH
TRBJ2-1	-	TRBV29-1	SVWGQTEYNEQF
TRBJ2-6	-	TRBV7-9	ASSLDRDRERLGANVLT
TRBJ2-4	-	TRBV5-6	ASSRDRGRVQY
TRBJ1-2	-	TRBV19	ASNYGTAYGYT
TRBJ2-3	few	TRBV15	ATSRDLAGVRDTQY
TRBJ2-5	-	TRBV7-2	ASSPRLAEAQETQY
TRBJ2-1	-	TRBV28	ASRPPQGDDEQF
TRBJ2-7	-	TRBV29-1	SVSSRGRSYEQY
TRBJ2-3	few	TRBV29-1	SVRSPSTDTQY
TRBJ1-3	-	TRBV30	AWSRTGNSGNTIY
TRBJ2-1	once	TRBV7-6	ASSLGKGIQQF
TRBJ2-1	few	TRBV5-1	ASREGLGLLNEQF
TRBJ1-5	few	TRBV15	ATSGSNQPQH
TRBJ1-4	-	TRBV2	ASSREMNEKLF
TRBJ1-1	-	TRBV10-3	AISEIGTEAF
TRBJ1-2	-	TRBV5-6	ASSKDRNNYGYT
TRBJ2-1	-	TRBV7-9	ASSLARQGRVPYNEQF
TRBJ2-6	few	TRBV14	ASATGVGANVLT
TRBJ1-2	few	TRBV30	ARGAAQGYGYT
TRBJ2-5	-	TRBV13	ASSSDRGETQY
TRBJ2-2	-	TRBV28	ASRNSGTGGTGELF
TRBJ2-3	few	TRBV7-8	ASSLDITDTQY
TRBJ2-7	few	TRBV5-1	ASSTGTVGEQY
TRBJ2-1	few	TRBV2	ASTPGSSYNEQF
TRBJ2-6	-	TRBV7-9	ASSLLGTGANVLT
TRBJ2-7	-	TRBV7-2	ASSLARTSGRYEQY
TRBJ2-1	few	TRBV7-7	ASSLGTSYNEQF
TRBJ1-1	-	TRBV7-9	ASSLTGATEAF
TRBJ2-1	few	TRBV7-3	ASSSSRNEQF
TRBJ2-1	-	TRBV30	AWRNRTGGSYNEQF
TRBJ2-7	few	TRBV7-9	ASSSRDGAYEQY
TRBJ2-7	-	TRBV2	ASSYRGRDSYEQY
TRBJ2-7	-	TRBV5-1	ASSVGQGHEQY
TRBJ1-3	-	TRBV2	ASSVDMGNTIY
TRBJ2-1	few	TRBV7-9	ASSLVQGNRNEQF
TRBJ2-2	-	TRBV5-6	ASSTLDRSLYTGELF
TRBJ1-2	few	TRBV30	AWSVQDYGYT